This TCR beta chain was sequenced during a study of blood T cell repertoires in COVID-19. Study-wide context: T cells, B-cell-depleted T cells, or PBMCs supplied cDNA or gDNA.

As handled by the study authors: Reference gene primer amplification in the assay estimated nucleated cell counts. Method: immunoSEQ multiplex PCR; TCRdb's copy keeps in-frame clones and lacks some. V and J calls and clone size are those listed in that table; D and trimming were worked out from the DNA. Here the sample spans roughly 250,000 clones, around 86% being singletons. CDR1 MGHRA and CDR2 YSYEKL come from the germline V gene. Trimming at V came to 4 bases and at J to 2 bases, leaving 12 bases not matched to a gene. The CDR3 length is 17 residues. Clinical history as reported by participants underpinned cohort assignment. Symptom resolution, clearance, or two negative PCRs marked the recovered donors of Cohort 3.

The chain links TRBV4-1 to TRBJ2-7; 9 positions match TRBD1. The source material was PBMCs or T cells enriched from blood (not recorded which). The origin of this receptor is a woman aged 45-60 years who had recovered from COVID-19. This chain's CDR3 is CASSPGGEGQGTYEQYF. The CDR3 bases are TGCGCCAGCAGCCCTGGGGGGGAGGGACAGGGAACCTACGAGCAGTACTTC.